Presented here are 15 T cell receptor beta chains from one specimen sequenced in a study of cytomegalovirus exposure and HLA in healthy donors. Both 60 Vbeta primers and 13 Jbeta primers went into the PCR. Measured with immunoSEQ multiplex PCR; TCRdb has only the in-frame clones, and not every one. This sample has 180,000 or so clones, with 70% to 80% found just once. The source material was PBMCs. The receptors shown here come from a woman aged 25 to 39 in good health and CMV-seropositive.

This clone was observed once. The genes are TRBV27 and TRBJ2-1; D is unclear. The CDR3 has 13 residues. Trimming took 3 bases from V and 5 from J, leaving 8 bases between them. The germline CDR1 and CDR2 sequences are MNHEY and SMNVEV (reference sequence). CDR3 nucleotides: TGTGCCAGCAGTTTGAGAAGAGACAATGAGCAGTTCTTC. This sequence encodes CASSLRRDNEQFF.

The rearrangement joins TRBV29-1 to TRBJ1-2; D gene unclear. The germline CDR1 and CDR2 sequences are SQVTM and ANQGSEA. The CDR3 is 12 residues long. The V and J ends lost 5 bases and 3 bases respectively, with 10 bases between them. CDR3 amino acids: CSVLLQDYGYTF. As DNA, the CDR3 is TGCAGCGTTCTTCTGCAGGACTATGGCTACACCTTC.

The chain carries TRBV9 and TRBJ1-1, with no clear D. Germline lookup yields CDR1 SGDLS and CDR2 YYNGEE. The V and J ends lost 0 bases and 3 bases respectively, with 15 bases between them. The CDR3 has 16 amino acids. CDR3 bases: TGTGCCAGCAGCGTAGCTGATGGGCCTTTTGACACTGAAGCTTTCTTT. Translated, it gives CASSVADGPFDTEAFF.

Concerning this clone itself: The junction and the germline gene differ at one end; a read error may be behind it. Other DNA sequences in the same sample also yield this CDR3. The chain combines TRBV2 with TRBJ2-2; TRBD1 matches 8 bases. The germline CDR1 and CDR2 sequences are SNHLY and FYNNEI. CDR3 size: 15 residues. The CDR3 reads CASREGQGNTGELFF. CDR3 bases: TGTGCCAGCAGAGAAGGACAGGGGAACACCGGGGAGCTGTTTTTT.

The chain's CDR3 is CASSAGTGVTEAFF. For the CDR3, the DNA is TGCGCCAGCAGTGCCGGGACAGGGGTCACTGAAGCTTTCTTT. This chain connects TRBV10-1 to TRBJ1-1; 10 bases match TRBD1. Germline CDR1 reads WNHNN; CDR2 reads SYGVQD (reference sequence). V trimming: 4 bases; J trimming: 4 bases; junction bases outside the gene matches: 3. The CDR3 extends over 14 amino acids.

The chain couples TRBV9 to TRBJ1-2, with D possibly matching TRBD1 (6 bases). The CDR3 spans 16 residues. Germline loops: CDR1 SGDLS, CDR2 YYNGEE. V was clipped by 4 bases and J by 4 bases, with 20 bases between them. DNA for the CDR3: TGTGCCAGCAGCCCTTCCCGGGGGGGGCCTAGCTATGGCTACACCTTC. It encodes CASSPSRGGPSYGYTF. The variable domain in full, with the rest retrieved from reference TRBV9 and TRBJ1-2, is DSGVTQTPKHLITATGQRVTLRCSPRSGDLSVYWYQQSLDQGLQFLIQYYNGEERAKGNILERFSAQQFPDLHSELNLSSLELGDSALYFCASSPSRGGPSYGYTFGSGTRLTVV.

The chain couples TRBV5-1 to TRBJ2-2; the D gene is possibly TRBD1 (6 bases). This CDR3 has 15 amino acids. Trimming shortened V by 4 bases and J by 4 bases, and 14 bases separated the two germline ends. Germline CDR1 is SGHRS and CDR2 is YFSETQ. CDR3 nucleotide sequence: TGCGCCAGCAGCCCCCGGACAGAATTCACCGGGGAGCTGTTTTTT. It specifies CASSPRTEFTGELFF.

The chain recombines TRBV2 with TRBJ2-3; D perhaps matches TRBD1 (5 bases). V was clipped by 2 bases and J by 5 bases, with 17 bases between them. From germline, CDR1 is SNHLY and CDR2 FYNNEI. The CDR3 is made up of 16 amino acids. This CDR3 reads CASSEYGVREGDTQYF. The CDR3 coding sequence is TGTGCCAGCAGTGAATACGGCGTCAGGGAAGGAGATACGCAGTATTTT.

The chain is built from TRBV5-1 and TRBJ2-7; the D gene is possibly TRBD1 (5 bases). The germline CDR1 and CDR2 sequences are SGHRS and YFSETQ. The CDR3 length is 14 residues. Trimming pared 4 bases from V and 3 bases from J, leaving 14 bases between. CDR3 sequence (DNA): TGCGCCAGCAGCGATGGGGCAGGGCTCTACGAGCAGTACTTC. It specifies CASSDGAGLYEQYF.

The V and J genes are TRBV5-4 and TRBJ1-2; 9 positions agree with TRBD1. The CDR3 is 16 amino acids. Germline values: CDR1 SGHNT, CDR2 YYREEE (reference sequence). V gave up 4 bases and J gave up 4 bases; unmatched junction bases: 11. Here the CDR3 reads CASSPSGTGLLYGYTF. The CDR3 DNA is TGTGCCAGCAGCCCTTCCGGGACAGGGCTTCTCTATGGCTACACCTTC.

This clone was counted only a few times. The V call is TRBV7-2, the J call TRBJ2-7; D remains unclear. Trimming took 5 bases from V and 2 from J, leaving 4 bases between them. This CDR3 is built from 11 residues. Germline lookup yields CDR1 SGHTA and CDR2 FQGNSA. CDR3 in amino acids: CASSTTYEQYF. CDR3 nucleotides: TGTGCCAGCAGCACTACCTACGAGCAGTACTTC.

The rearrangement joins TRBV6-5 to TRBJ1-2; D may be TRBD1 (6 bases). The CDR3 sequence is 14 residues long. Trimming left V 5 bases short and J 8 bases short, with 18 bases between. Germline V gene lookup returns CDR1 MNHEY and CDR2 SVGAGI. The CDR3 region is CASSRTGTTGGYTF. CDR3 bases: TGTGCCAGCAGTCGAACAGGGACCACGGGGGGCTACACCTTC.

J is TRBJ1-2 and V is TRBV30; possibly TRBD1 for D (5 bases). V shed 2 bases and J shed 5 bases, with 12 bases lying between them. Germline CDR1 reads GTSNPN; CDR2 reads SVGIG (reference sequence). The CDR3 length is 13 residues. The CDR3 loop is CAWSWEGMYGYTF. CDR3 nucleotides: TGTGCCTGGAGTTGGGAGGGGATGTATGGCTACACCTTC.

The rearrangement uses TRBV7-2 and TRBJ1-1; 8 nucleotides agree with TRBD1. The CDR3 length is 16 residues. V lost 3 bases, J lost 2 bases, and 8 bases stayed unmatched. The germline CDR1 and CDR2 sequences are SGHTA and FQGNSA. The CDR3 region is CASSFSSGQGNTEAFF. The CDR3 nucleotides are TGTGCCAGCAGCTTCTCCTCCGGACAGGGTAACACTGAAGCTTTCTTT.

This chain links TRBV27 with TRBJ2-7, with 11 positions matching TRBD2. Germline loops: CDR1 MNHEY, CDR2 SMNVEV (reference sequence). CDR3 length equals 15 residues. The V gene end was trimmed by 6 bases and the J gene end by 2 bases; junction bases not matched to a gene: 6. This chain's CDR3 is CASSRTSGGPYEQYF. The CDR3 DNA is TGTGCCAGCAGCCGAACTAGCGGGGGACCCTACGAGCAGTACTTC.